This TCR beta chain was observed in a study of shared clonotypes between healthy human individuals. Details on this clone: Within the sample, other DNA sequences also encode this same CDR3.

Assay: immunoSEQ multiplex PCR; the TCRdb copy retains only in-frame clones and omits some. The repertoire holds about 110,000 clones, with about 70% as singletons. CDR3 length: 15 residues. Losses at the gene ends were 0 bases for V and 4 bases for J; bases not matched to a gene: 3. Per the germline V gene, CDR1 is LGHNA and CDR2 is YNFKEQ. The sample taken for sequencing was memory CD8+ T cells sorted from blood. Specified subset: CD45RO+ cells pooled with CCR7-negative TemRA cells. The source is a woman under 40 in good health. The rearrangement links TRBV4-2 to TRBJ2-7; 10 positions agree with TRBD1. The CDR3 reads CASSQEWTGGYEQYF. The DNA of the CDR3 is TGTGCCAGCAGCCAAGAATGGACAGGGGGGTACGAGCAGTACTTC.